The 5 T cell receptor beta chains below all came from one sample that was sequenced in a study of blood T cell repertoires in COVID-19. Some clones are missing from TCRdb's copy, which holds only in-frame ones; the method was immunoSEQ multiplex PCR. The table has about 300,000 clones, 80% to 95% seen once. Material: peripheral blood. The receptors here all came from a woman in her twenties or thirties with COVID-19, enrolled during active disease.

The chain carries TRBV15 and TRBJ2-1, with D perhaps TRBD2 (5 bases). Germline V gives CDR1 LNHNV, CDR2 YYDKDF (reference sequence). Between the trimmed V and J ends, which lost 2 bases and 6 bases, there was a span of 14 bases. This CDR3 spans 15 amino acids. CDR3 protein: CATSRPRTSVNEQFF. CDR3 DNA: TGTGCCACCAGCAGACCCCGGACTTCGGTCAATGAGCAGTTCTTC.

The rearrangement joins TRBV4-1 to TRBJ2-5; D is uncertain. The germline CDR1 and CDR2 sequences are MGHRA and YSYEKL. This CDR3 has 13 amino acids. V was shortened by 4 bases and J by 0 bases, with 6 bases between the two germline ends. The CDR3 region has the DNA TGCGCCAGCAGCCGAGCTTACCAAGAGACCCAGTACTTC. It is translated as CASSRAYQETQYF.

This sequence joins TRBV28 and TRBJ1-2, with 8 nucleotides matching TRBD1. The CDR3 spans 13 residues. V shed 7 bases, J shed 2 bases, and the junction held 3 bases outside the gene matches. In germline, CDR1 is MDHEN, CDR2 SYDVKM. The CDR3 spells CASIRQGNYGYTF. The CDR3, as DNA: TGTGCCAGCATAAGACAGGGGAACTATGGCTACACCTTC.

CDR3 residues: CASSPSTSVPFYEQYF. CDR3 coding DNA: TGTGCCAGCAGCCCAAGTACTAGCGTCCCATTCTACGAGCAGTACTTC. The chain employs TRBV3-1 (or the pseudogene TRBV3-2) and TRBJ2-7; TRBD2 aligns across 7 bases. Trimming took 4 bases from V and 3 from J; bases not matched to a gene: 12. The CDR3 has 16 amino acids. CDR1 is LGHDT and CDR2 is YNNKEL in the germline V gene (reference sequence).

The rearrangement links TRBV2 to TRBJ2-1, with no clear D. Germline CDR1 and CDR2: SNHLY and FYNNEI. The CDR3 is made up of 17 amino acids. Trimming removed 3 bases from V and 7 bases from J, with 22 bases in between. The CDR3 region is CASSEKRANPSKNEQFF. Written as DNA, the CDR3 is TGTGCCAGCAGTGAGAAACGCGCCAACCCCTCTAAGAATGAGCAGTTCTTC.